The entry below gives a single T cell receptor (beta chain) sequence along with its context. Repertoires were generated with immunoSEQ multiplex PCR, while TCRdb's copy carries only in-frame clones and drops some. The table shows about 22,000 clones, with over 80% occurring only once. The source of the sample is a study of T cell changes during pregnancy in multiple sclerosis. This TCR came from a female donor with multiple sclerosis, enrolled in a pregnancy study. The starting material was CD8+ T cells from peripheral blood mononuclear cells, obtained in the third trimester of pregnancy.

CDR3 in DNA: TGTGCCAGCAGTCCATCGGAGGTCGGCAATGAGCAGTTCTTC. It translates to CASSPSEVGNEQFF. V is TRBV7-9 and J is TRBJ2-1; the D gene is possibly TRBD2 (5 bases). With 6 bases removed from V and 6 bases from J, the gap between germline ends came to 15 bases. CDR3 length: 14 residues. Germline CDR1 reads SEHNR; CDR2 reads FQNEAQ (reference sequence).